This T cell receptor beta chain was found in a study of tumor and adjacent non-tumor tissue in lung cancer. Overall study findings and caveats: Tumor tissue had significantly higher TCR diversity than normal lung.

There are 13 residues in the CDR3. Deletions cut 3 bases from V and 4 bases from J, with 6 bases between. Germline V gives CDR1 SGHAT, CDR2 FQNNGV. RNA was extracted from bulk tissue without any cell sorting. The normal lung tissue was taken more than 3 cm from the tumor edge. Comment on this clonotype: The target antigen is unknown.

The library came from three nested PCR rounds adapted from ARM-PCR protocols. TCRdb re-analysed the multiplex PCR reads in MiXCR, keeping a single row per CDR3 protein. The profile shows 81,000 or so distinct CDR3 sequences, approximately 80% of them singletons. This TCR derives from a man aged 60 to 69 with non-small cell lung cancer. This chain uses TRBV11-2 with TRBJ2-2; D is unclear. Sequencing used distant non-tumor lung tissue. As DNA, the CDR3 is TGTGCCAGCAGCTTTCAGCCCACCGGGGAGCTGTTTTTT. Translation gives CASSFQPTGELFF. Looking up the rest from reference TRBV11-2 and TRBJ2-2 gives the full variable domain: EAGVAQSPRYKIIEKRQSVAFWCNPISGHATLYWYQQILGQGPKLLIQFQNNGVVDDSQLPKDRFSAERLKGVDSTLKIQPAKLEDSAVYLCASSFQPTGELFFGEGSRLTVL.